Here is one T cell receptor (beta chain) with its context. Its antigen remains unidentified. The source of the sample is a study of graft-versus-host responses after intestinal transplantation. Turning to the study itself: Multivisceral, liver-intestinal, or isolated intestinal transplants were given to recipients. Induction with anti-thymocyte globulin, then tacrolimus and steroids for three to four years, was given to all recipients. Regarding the study as a whole: There was an association between peak levels of circulating GvH clones and early post-transplant HvG declines. Allografts of patients with graft-donor T cell macrochimerism showed high graft-versus-host to host-versus-graft clone ratios.

The protocol was immunoSEQ multiplex PCR, while the TCRdb copy is restricted to in-frame clones and leaves out a portion. This repertoire shows about 70,000 clones, around 90% found once; its top ten account for roughly 4%. Germline values: CDR1 SNHLY, CDR2 FYNNEI. This CDR3 is 14 amino acids long. Between the trimmed V and J ends, which lost 2 bases and 8 bases, there was a span of 15 bases. This chain joins TRBV2 and TRBJ1-2; D remains unclear. The sample consisted of unstimulated CD8+ T cells sorted from spleen or lymph node cells, taken before transplant. The clonotype was recovered from a human donor who was the organ donor for an intestinal transplant. CDR3 amino acids: CASSENSRVWGYTF. The CDR3 nucleotides are TGTGCCAGCAGTGAAAACAGCCGCGTGTGGGGCTACACCTTC.